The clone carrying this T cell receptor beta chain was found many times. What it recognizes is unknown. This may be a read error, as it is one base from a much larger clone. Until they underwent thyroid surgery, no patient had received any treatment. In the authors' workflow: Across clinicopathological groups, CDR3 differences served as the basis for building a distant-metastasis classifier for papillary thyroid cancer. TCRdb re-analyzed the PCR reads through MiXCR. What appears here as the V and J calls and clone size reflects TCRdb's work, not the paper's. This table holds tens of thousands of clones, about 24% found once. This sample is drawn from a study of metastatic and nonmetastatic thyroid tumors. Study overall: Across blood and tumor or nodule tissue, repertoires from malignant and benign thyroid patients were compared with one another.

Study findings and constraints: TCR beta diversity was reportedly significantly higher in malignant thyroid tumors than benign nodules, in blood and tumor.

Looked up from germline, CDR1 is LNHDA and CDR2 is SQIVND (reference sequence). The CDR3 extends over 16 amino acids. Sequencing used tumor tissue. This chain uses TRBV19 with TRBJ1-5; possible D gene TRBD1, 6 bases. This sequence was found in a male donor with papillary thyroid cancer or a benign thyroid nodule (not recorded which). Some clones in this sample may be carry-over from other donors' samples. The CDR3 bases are TGTGCCAGTAGTAAGACTACAGGGAATAGCGATCAGCCCCAGCATTTT. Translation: CASSKTTGNSDQPQHF.